Described below is a single T cell receptor (beta chain) sequence and its context. Its matching antigen is unknown. This entry comes from a study of cytomegalovirus exposure and HLA in healthy donors. Whole-study results and caveats: Later genetic work tied a missense DCLRE1C variant to beta-chain V and J trimming. Upon later analysis, TCR association rates were observed to vary by HLA locus, being highest for DRB1 and lowest for HLA-C. Later findings reportedly placed an Asian-associated ancestry cluster below the roughly 700-donor mean for N-insertions.

Germline CDR1 SEHNR, CDR2 FQNEAQ (reference sequence). CDR3 length: 13 residues. V shed 5 bases and J shed 10 bases, with 17 bases lying between them. The study ran its PCR with 60 Vbeta and 13 Jbeta primers. Only in-frame clones appear in the TCRdb table, and some are missing; sequencing was by immunoSEQ multiplex PCR. In the table there are around 110,000 clones, approximately 71% of which are singletons. Sequenced material: PBMCs. The chain joins TRBV7-9 to TRBJ1-1; TRBD1 is a possible D gene (6 bases). This clonotype was sampled from a man aged 40-49 years in good health and CMV-seronegative. CDR3 sequence: CASSRTEKTGAFF. Written as DNA, the CDR3 is TGTGCCAGCAGCCGGACAGAGAAAACGGGAGCTTTCTTT. Together with reference TRBV7-9 and TRBJ1-1, the CDR3 gives the full variable domain: DTGVSQNPRHKITKRGQNVTFRCDPISEHNRLYWYRQTLGQGPEFLTYFQNEAQLEKSRLLSDRFSAERPKGSFSTLEIQRTEQGDSAMYLCASSRTEKTGAFFGQGTRLTVV.